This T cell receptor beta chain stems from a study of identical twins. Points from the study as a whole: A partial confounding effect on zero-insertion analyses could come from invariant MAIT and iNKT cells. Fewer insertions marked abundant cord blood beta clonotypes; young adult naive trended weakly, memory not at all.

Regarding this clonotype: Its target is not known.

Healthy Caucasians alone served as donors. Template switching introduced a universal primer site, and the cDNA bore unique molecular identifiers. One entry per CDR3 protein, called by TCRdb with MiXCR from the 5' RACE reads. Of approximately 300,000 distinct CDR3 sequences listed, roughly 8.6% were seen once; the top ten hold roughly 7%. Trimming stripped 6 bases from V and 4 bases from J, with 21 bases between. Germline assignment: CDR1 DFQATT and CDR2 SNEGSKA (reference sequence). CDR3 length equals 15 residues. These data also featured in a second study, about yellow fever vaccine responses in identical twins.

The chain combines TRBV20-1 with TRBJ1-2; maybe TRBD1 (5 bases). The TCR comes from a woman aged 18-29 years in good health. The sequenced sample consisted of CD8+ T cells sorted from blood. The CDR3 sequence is CSARDLAYGVYGYTF. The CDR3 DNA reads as TGCAGTGCCCGGGACCTAGCCTACGGGGTCTATGGCTACACCTTC.